A single sample gave rise to the 8 T cell receptor beta chains below, sequenced in a study of shared clonotypes between healthy human individuals. TCRdb keeps only in-frame clones here, not all; method: immunoSEQ multiplex PCR. The table includes around 510,000 clones, around 76% detected once. Sequencing input: PBMCs. The receptor set was obtained from a woman in her thirties or forties in good health. Some clones in this sample may be carry-over from other donors' samples.

This chain uses TRBV28 with TRBJ1-2, with a tentative D call TRBD1 (6 bases). The V gene's germline CDR1 is MDHEN and CDR2 SYDVKM. The CDR3 has 13 amino acids. Trimming removed 5 bases at V and 8 bases at J, with 15 bases between. The CDR3 coding sequence is TGTGCCAGCAGTCCCGGGGGGCGGCGAGGCTACACCTTC. Protein product: CASSPGGRRGYTF.

This chain connects TRBV7-3 to TRBJ1-3; 7 bases agree with TRBD1. The CDR3 is 13 amino acids. The germline V gene encodes CDR1 SGHTA and CDR2 FQGTGA. Trimming at V came to 5 bases and at J to 3 bases, leaving 1 base not matched to a gene. The CDR3 DNA reads TGTGCCAGCAGCCGGGACAGTGGAAACACCATATATTTT. Translated: CASSRDSGNTIYF.

The V gene is TRBV2, the J gene TRBJ2-7, with D unresolved. This CDR3 spans 13 amino acids. Germline CDR1 SNHLY, CDR2 FYNNEI. V was pared by 6 bases and J by 2 bases, with 11 bases between. CDR3 sequence (DNA): TGTGCCAGCAGCGCACTATGGCCCTACGAGCAGTACTTC. Translated, it gives CASSALWPYEQYF. Full variable domain (remainder filled in from reference TRBV2 and TRBJ2-7): EPEVTQTPSHQVTQMGQEVILRCVPISNHLYFYWYRQILGQKVEFLVSFYNNEISEKSEIFDDQFSVERPDGSNFTLKIRSTKLEDSAMYFCASSALWPYEQYFGPGTRLTVT.

The rearrangement uses TRBV7-2 and TRBJ2-5, with 9 bases identical to TRBD1. Trimming removed 0 bases from V and 4 bases from J; junction bases left unmatched: 6. CDR3 length: 16 residues. Germline-derived CDR1 and CDR2 are SGHTA and FQGNSA. CDR3 loop: CASSLALQGASETQYF. The CDR3 DNA reads TGTGCCAGCAGCTTAGCGTTACAGGGGGCATCAGAGACCCAGTACTTC.

This clone was picked up a small number of times. V is TRBV4-3 and J is TRBJ2-1; no reliable D call. This CDR3 has 14 residues. V dropped 4 bases and J dropped 4 bases, with 11 bases sitting between them. From germline, CDR1 is LGHNA and CDR2 YSLEER. CDR3 residues: CASSLEYSYNEQFF. CDR3 nucleotides: TGCGCCAGCAGCCTAGAGTATTCGTACAATGAGCAGTTCTTC.

This clone came up a few times. V usage is TRBV7-2 and J usage is TRBJ1-5; D remains ambiguous. The CDR3 extends over 15 amino acids. The germline gives CDR1 SGHTA, CDR2 FQGNSA. Trimming pared 2 bases from V and 0 bases from J, leaving 8 bases between. The CDR3: CASSLYTFSNQPQHF. Written as DNA, the CDR3 is TGTGCCAGCAGCTTATACACCTTTAGCAATCAGCCCCAGCATTTT.

The chain couples TRBV2 to TRBJ2-3; 7 bases agree with TRBD2. This CDR3 contains 14 residues. The J segment lost 9 bases and the V segment lost 6 bases, leaving 12 bases of the junction unmatched. Germline CDR1 and CDR2: SNHLY and FYNNEI. CDR3 residues: CASRGLAAGGTQYF. The CDR3 DNA follows: TGTGCCAGCAGGGGTCTAGCGGCAGGAGGAACGCAGTATTTT.

The chain uses TRBV10-1 and TRBJ1-1; D call uncertain. Per germline, CDR1 WNHNN and CDR2 SYGVQD (reference sequence). The CDR3 consists of 14 residues. Trimming took 0 bases from V and 1 from J, leaving 6 bases between them. CDR3 region: CASSESPTNTEAFF. For the CDR3, the DNA is TGCGCCAGCAGTGAGTCCCCCACGAACACTGAAGCTTTCTTT.